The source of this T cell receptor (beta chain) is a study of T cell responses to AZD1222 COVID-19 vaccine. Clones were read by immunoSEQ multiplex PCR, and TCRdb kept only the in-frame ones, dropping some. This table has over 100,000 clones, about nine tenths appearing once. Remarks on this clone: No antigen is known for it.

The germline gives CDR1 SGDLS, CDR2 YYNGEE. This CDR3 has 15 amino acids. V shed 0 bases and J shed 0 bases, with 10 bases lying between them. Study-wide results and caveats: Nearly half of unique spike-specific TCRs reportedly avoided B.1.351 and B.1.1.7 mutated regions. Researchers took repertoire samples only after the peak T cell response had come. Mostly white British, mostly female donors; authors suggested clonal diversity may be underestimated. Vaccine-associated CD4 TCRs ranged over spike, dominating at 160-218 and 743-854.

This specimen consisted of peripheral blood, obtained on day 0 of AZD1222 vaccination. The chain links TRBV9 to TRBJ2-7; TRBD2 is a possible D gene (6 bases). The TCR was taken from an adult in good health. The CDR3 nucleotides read TGTGCCAGCAGCGTAGGGGACTGGAGCTCCTACGAGCAGTACTTC. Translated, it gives CASSVGDWSSYEQYF. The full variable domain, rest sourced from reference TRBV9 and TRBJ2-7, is DSGVTQTPKHLITATGQRVTLRCSPRSGDLSVYWYQQSLDQGLQFLIQYYNGEERAKGNILERFSAQQFPDLHSELNLSSLELGDSALYFCASSVGDWSSYEQYFGPGTRLTVT.